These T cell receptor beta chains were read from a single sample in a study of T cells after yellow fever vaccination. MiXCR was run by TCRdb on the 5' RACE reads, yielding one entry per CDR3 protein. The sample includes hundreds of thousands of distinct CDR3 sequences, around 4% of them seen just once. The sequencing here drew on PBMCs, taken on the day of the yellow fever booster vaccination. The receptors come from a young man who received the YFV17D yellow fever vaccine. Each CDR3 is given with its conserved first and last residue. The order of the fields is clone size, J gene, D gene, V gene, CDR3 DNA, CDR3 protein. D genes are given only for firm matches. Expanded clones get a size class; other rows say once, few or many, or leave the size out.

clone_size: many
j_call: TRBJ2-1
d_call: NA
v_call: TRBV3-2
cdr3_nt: TGTGCCAGCAGCCCACAAAGACAGAGCTCCTACAATGAGCAGTTCTTC
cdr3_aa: CASSPQRQSSYNEQFF

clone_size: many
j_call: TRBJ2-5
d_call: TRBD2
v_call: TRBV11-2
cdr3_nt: TGTGCCAGCAGCTTAGATTGGGCTAGCGGGGAGACCCAGTACTTC
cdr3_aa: CASSLDWASGETQYF

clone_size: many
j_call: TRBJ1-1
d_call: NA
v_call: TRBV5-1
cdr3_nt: TGCGCCAGCCGTACAACGAGGGCGAACACTGAAGCTTTCTTT
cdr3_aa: CASRTTRANTEAFF

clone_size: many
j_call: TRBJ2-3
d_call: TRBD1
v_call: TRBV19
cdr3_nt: TGTGCCAGTAGTACGCCCCGAGACAGGGGTGGAGATACGCAGTATTTT
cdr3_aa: CASSTPRDRGGDTQYF

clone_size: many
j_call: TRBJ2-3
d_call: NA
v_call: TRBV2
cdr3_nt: TGTGCCAGCAGCCGACAGAGGGGCACAGATACGCAGTATTTT
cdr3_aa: CASSRQRGTDTQYF

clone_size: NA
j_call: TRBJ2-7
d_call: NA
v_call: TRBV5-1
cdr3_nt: TGCGCCAGCAGTTTGGCCCCGGACATAACCTACGAGCAGTACTTC
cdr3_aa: CASSLAPDITYEQYF

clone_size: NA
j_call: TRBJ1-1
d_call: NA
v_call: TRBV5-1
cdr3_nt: TGCGCCAGCAGCTTGTGGCGGGCAGGCGACTCTGAAGCTTTCTTT
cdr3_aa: CASSLWRAGDSEAFF

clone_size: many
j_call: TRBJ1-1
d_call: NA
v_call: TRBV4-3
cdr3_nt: TGCGCCAGCAGCCAAGATATTGTTAGAACAGGGCTGGGCACTGAAGCTTTCTTT
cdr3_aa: CASSQDIVRTGLGTEAFF

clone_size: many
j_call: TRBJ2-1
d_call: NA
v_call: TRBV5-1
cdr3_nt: TGCGCCAGCAGCTTGTTGGGGACGGGTTCCTACAATGAGCAGTTCTTC
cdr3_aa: CASSLLGTGSYNEQFF

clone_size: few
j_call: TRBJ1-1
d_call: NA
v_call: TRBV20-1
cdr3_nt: TGCAGTGCCCCGCCTACCGACCTGATGAACACTGAAGCTTTCTTT
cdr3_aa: CSAPPTDLMNTEAFF